One and the same sample provided the 16 T cell receptor beta chains below, sequenced in a study of beta chain features in type 1 diabetes. General observations from the study: Moderately but significantly shorter TCRB CDR3s were found in Type 1 diabetes patients in all four CD4+ subsets.

cDNA synthesis used the whole RNA isolate, giving expressed TCRB sequences. Sequencing used immunoSEQ multiplex PCR; TCRdb keeps in-frame clones, though not all of them. The sample lists 640,000 or so clones, more than 13% seen once, with approximately 0.042% in the top ten. Antigens of these TCRs are unknown. The sample taken for sequencing was naive CD4+ T cells from blood. These receptors came from a man between 18 and 35 years old with type 1 diabetes.

This chain joins TRBV4-3 and TRBJ2-2; unclear D gene. CDR1 and CDR2 from the germline V gene are LGHNA and YSLEER. The ends were cut back, 1 base at V and 6 bases at J, with 3 bases in the middle. The CDR3 has 12 residues. Here the CDR3 reads CASSQVAGELFF. The CDR3 DNA is TGCGCCAGCAGCCAAGTGGCCGGGGAGCTGTTTTTT.

V and J are TRBV4-1 and TRBJ1-1, with D possibly matching TRBD1 (5 bases). V was cut by 4 bases and J by 0 bases, with 24 bases left in between. The germline CDR1 and CDR2 sequences are MGHRA and YSYEKL. CDR3 length: 19 amino acids. The CDR3 loop reads CASSRRRGQGSYMNTEAFF. The CDR3 coding sequence is TGCGCCAGCAGCCGTAGACGAGGACAAGGGAGTTACATGAACACTGAAGCTTTCTTT.

This clone was observed a few times. The rearrangement links TRBV19 to TRBJ2-3; a weak D match, TRBD1 (5 bases). V lost 6 bases to trimming and J lost 0 bases, with 7 bases between them. Germline values: CDR1 LNHDA, CDR2 SQIVND (reference sequence). CDR3 length: 13 amino acids. CDR3 sequence reads: CASSDSSTDTQYF. The CDR3 DNA sequence: TGTGCCAGTAGCGACAGTAGCACAGATACGCAGTATTTT.

The chain has TRBV2 and TRBJ1-2; 7 nucleotides align to TRBD1. Germline V gene lookup returns CDR1 SNHLY and CDR2 FYNNEI. Trimming at V came to 10 bases and at J to 6 bases, leaving 14 bases not matched to a gene. CDR3 length: 14 residues. DNA for the CDR3: TGTGCCACCAATGACAGGGAAAGGAGGAATGGCTACACCTTC. This encodes CATNDRERRNGYTF.

The table lists this clone with a few counts. The sample has other DNA sequences that encode this CDR3 too. The chain combines TRBV6-5 with TRBJ2-3; D is perhaps TRBD1 (5 bases). Trimming took off 2 bases at V and 5 bases at J, with 5 bases between the two ends. The CDR3 length is 12 residues. Germline CDR1 reads MNHEY; CDR2 reads SVGAGI. CDR3 sequence reads: CASSYRGDTQYF. The CDR3 DNA is TGTGCCAGCAGTTACAGGGGAGATACGCAGTATTTT.

This clone was seen more than once but under ten times. V and J are TRBV9 and TRBJ1-2; D not resolved. Germline V gene lookup returns CDR1 SGDLS and CDR2 YYNGEE. Trimming stripped 0 bases from V and 4 bases from J, with 19 bases between. This CDR3 is built from 17 residues. This CDR3 reads CASSVELIWAHRYGYTF. As DNA, the CDR3 is TGTGCCAGCAGCGTAGAGCTGATATGGGCGCATCGCTATGGCTACACCTTC.

The CDR3 DNA sequence: TGTGCCAGCACTAATCCCTCCTACAATGAGCAGTTCTTC. This encodes CASTNPSYNEQFF. V and J are TRBV7-9 and TRBJ2-1; no definite D call. Per germline, CDR1 SEHNR and CDR2 FQNEAQ (reference sequence). The CDR3 length is 13 residues. Trimming pared 7 bases from V and 0 bases from J, leaving 7 bases between.

This rearrangement joins TRBV5-6 to TRBJ1-1; 7 bases are a match to TRBD1. The CDR3 length is 14 residues. Per the germline V gene, CDR1 is SGHDT and CDR2 is YYEEEE. The J segment lost 1 base and the V segment lost 5 bases, leaving 5 bases of the junction unmatched. CDR3 in amino acids: CASRRTGRNTEAFF. In DNA, the CDR3 is TGTGCCAGCAGAAGGACAGGCCGGAACACTGAAGCTTTCTTT.

V and J are TRBV5-1 and TRBJ2-7; no firm D call. The V gene lost 0 bases and the J gene lost 3 bases, with 10 bases spanning the gap. The CDR3 runs 14 residues. The germline gives CDR1 SGHRS, CDR2 YFSETQ. The CDR3 DNA sequence: TGCGCCAGCAGCTTGGGTGGGGAATTCTACGAGCAGTACTTC. Its protein is CASSLGGEFYEQYF.

This clone has just a few counts. This rearrangement joins TRBV9 to TRBJ2-7; maybe TRBD1 (5 bases). Per the germline V gene, CDR1 is SGDLS and CDR2 is YYNGEE. The V end was cut by 0 bases, the J end by 5 bases, with 9 bases between. This CDR3 has 13 amino acids. CDR3 residues: CASSVAGIDEQYF. Written as DNA, the CDR3 is TGTGCCAGCAGCGTAGCAGGGATCGACGAGCAGTACTTC.

The chain is built from TRBV7-2 and TRBJ2-1; 9 bases are shared with TRBD1. Germline CDR1 is SGHTA and CDR2 is FQGNSA. The CDR3 length is 17 residues. V trimming: 5 bases; J trimming: 8 bases; junction bases outside the gene matches: 16. The CDR3 DNA is TGTGCCAGCAGCGACAGCATTGGGACAGGGATTTCACATGAGCAGTTCTTC. It codes for CASSDSIGTGISHEQFF. Full variable domain (missing parts from reference TRBV7-2 and TRBJ2-1): GAGVSQSPSNKVTEKGKDVELRCDPISGHTALYWYRQSLGQGLEFLIYFQGNSAPDKSGLPSDRFSAERTGGSVSTLTIQRTQQEDSAVYLCASSDSIGTGISHEQFFGPGTRLTVL.

This chain uses TRBV29-1 with TRBJ2-3; no firm D call. In germline, CDR1 is SQVTM, CDR2 ANQGSEA. The CDR3 length is 12 residues. Trimming took 4 bases from V and 4 from J, leaving 9 bases between them. CDR3 amino acids: CSVATLADTQYF. The CDR3 bases are TGCAGCGTTGCTACTTTAGCAGATACGCAGTATTTT.

This clone was seen a few times. The gene calls are TRBV28 and TRBJ1-4, with D possibly matching TRBD1 (5 bases). The germline gives CDR1 MDHEN, CDR2 SYDVKM. V was clipped by 3 bases and J by 11 bases, with 10 bases between them. The CDR3 has 12 amino acids. The DNA of the CDR3 is TGTGCCAGCAGTTTGAAGAGGGACAAACTGTTTTTT. Residues: CASSLKRDKLFF.

This clone turned up a few times. The chain joins TRBV7-8 to TRBJ2-1; no reliable D call. CDR3 length: 21 amino acids. Germline V gene data show CDR1 as SGHVS and CDR2 as FQNEAQ. The germline V and J ends were trimmed by 1 base and 0 bases, with 25 bases remaining between them. CDR3 in DNA: TGTGCCAGCAGCTTAGGGTTAGGTCGGCACCCCCAATGGGGCTCCTACAATGAGCAGTTCTTC. Its translation is CASSLGLGRHPQWGSYNEQFF. Combining the CDR3 with reference TRBV7-8 and TRBJ2-1 gives the whole variable domain GAGVSQSPRYKVAKRGQDVALRCDPISGHVSLFWYQQALGQGPEFLTYFQNEAQLDKSGLPSDRFFAERPEGSVSTLKIQRTQQEDSAVYLCASSLGLGRHPQWGSYNEQFFGPGTRLTVL.

V gene TRBV9 combines with J gene TRBJ1-2; D remains unclear. The V gene lost 6 bases and the J gene lost 5 bases, with 14 bases spanning the gap. The CDR3 is 13 residues long. Per germline, CDR1 SGDLS and CDR2 YYNGEE. In DNA, the CDR3 is TGTGCCAGCACCCCCCAAGGGAGTTATGGCTACACCTTC. Its protein product is CASTPQGSYGYTF.

This clone was counted a few times. V and J are TRBV5-1 and TRBJ2-3; 11 positions agree with TRBD2. Germline V gene data show CDR1 as SGHRS and CDR2 as YFSETQ. This CDR3 has 19 residues. V was pared by 1 base and J by 6 bases, with 16 bases of the junction left unmatched. The CDR3 reads CASSLMVYPSGRKTDTQYF. DNA for the CDR3: TGCGCCAGCAGCTTGATGGTTTATCCTAGCGGGAGGAAAACGGATACGCAGTATTTT. The full variable domain, its missing parts supplied by reference TRBV5-1 and TRBJ2-3, is KAGVTQTPRYLIKTRGQQVTLSCSPISGHRSVSWYQQTPGQGLQFLFEYFSETQRNKGNFPGRFSGRQFSNSRSEMNVSTLELGDSALYLCASSLMVYPSGRKTDTQYFGPGTRLTVL.